The 32 T cell receptor beta chains below all came from one sample that was sequenced in a study of blood T cells in healthy people across ages (dated by TCRdb to between 2014 and 2017). The library was produced with 5' RACE. The reads were generated on an Illumina HiSeq 2500. A second roughly 6 to 11 cycle PCR used a sample-barcoded 5' primer and a J-beta primer mix. TCRdb cleaned the public reads at Q25 with fastp, built clones with MiXCR and kept in-frame beta chains. Under each unique CDR3 protein, matching rows form one entry showing the most common genes and DNA. This sample is represented by about 930,000 distinct CDR3 sequences; 25% to 35% of them were singletons. The ten largest clones represent more than 8.5% of the sample. A further study also used this sample, focusing on T cells of mothers and their children.

Sequencing was performed on blood. Every receptor here comes from a woman aged 40 to 49 in good health.

For this clonotype: A read error may be the cause here, since a much bigger clone is one base away. The V and J genes are TRBV20-1 and TRBJ1-2, with 11 bases fitting TRBD1. CDR3 length: 14 amino acids. The germline gives CDR1 DFQATT, CDR2 SNEGSKA (reference sequence). With V trimmed by 6 bases and J by 4 bases, 7 bases remained unmatched. This chain's CDR3 is CSATTGTGGYGYTF. The CDR3 bases are TGCAGTGCCACTACCGGGACAGGGGGCTATGGCTACACCTTC.

This clonotype showed up just once. Possible read error: a much larger clone is one base away. V gene TRBV2 combines with J gene TRBJ1-5; D is unresolved. The CDR3 consists of 12 residues. V was clipped by 6 bases and J by 2 bases, with 5 bases between them. Germline V gene data show CDR1 as SNHLY and CDR2 as FYNNEI. The DNA for the CDR3 is TGTGCCAGCAGGAGGGGCAATCAGCCCCAGCATTTT. This encodes CASRRGNQPQHF.

This clonotype has at least ten counts. The chain couples TRBV28 to TRBJ2-3; D unresolved. Deletions cut 2 bases from V and 7 bases from J, with 7 bases between. CDR3 length equals 12 residues. Germline assignment: CDR1 MDHEN and CDR2 SYDVKM. The CDR3 reads CASSLEGYTQYF. The CDR3 DNA reads TGTGCCAGCAGTTTAGAAGGATATACGCAGTATTTT.

A remark on this clonotype: One junction end disagrees with the germline gene, perhaps due to a read error. This chain links TRBV15 with TRBJ2-3, with TRBD2 as a possible D gene (7 bases). CDR3 size: 15 residues. Per germline, CDR1 LNHNV and CDR2 YYDKDF (reference sequence). CDR3 protein: CATSREGGGTDAQYF. CDR3 coding DNA: TGTGCCACCAGCAGAGAGGGGGGGGGCACAGATGCGCAGTATTTT.

There are a few counts of this clonotype. V is TRBV6-5 and J is TRBJ1-2; TRBD1 agrees at 8 bases. The CDR3 is 13 residues long. The germline gives CDR1 MNHEY, CDR2 SVGAGI. J lost 8 bases, V lost 11 bases, and 13 bases had no gene match. In nucleotides, the CDR3 is TGTGCCGGCACCCGACAGGGGATGGGAGGCTACACCTTC. Amino acid sequence: CAGTRQGMGGYTF.

This clonotype was detected many times. This rearrangement joins TRBV6-4 to TRBJ2-4, with a weak D call TRBD1 (6 bases). Trimming stripped 7 bases from V and 6 bases from J, with 25 bases between. Germline assignment: CDR1 MRHNA and CDR2 SNTAGT. CDR3 length: 17 residues. The CDR3 is CASTPEVGAPRGNIQYF. The CDR3 coding sequence is TGTGCCAGCACCCCCGAGGTGGGGGCGCCCCGGGGAAACATTCAGTACTTC.

The sample holds many counts of this clonotype. The chain combines TRBV4-1 with TRBJ2-5; D is undetermined. The V end lost 0 bases, the J end lost 2 bases, and 7 bases lay between the germline ends. Germline V CDR1 and CDR2: MGHRA, YSYEKL. The CDR3 spans 14 residues. The CDR3 sequence: CASSQDVGQETQYF. CDR3 sequence (DNA): TGCGCCAGCAGCCAAGATGTCGGACAAGAGACCCAGTACTTC.

This clonotype appeared a few times. The chain recombines TRBV5-6 with TRBJ1-5, with D possibly TRBD1 on 5 matching bases. Trimming cost V 2 bases and J 3 bases, with 12 bases left between them. Germline loops: CDR1 SGHDT, CDR2 YYEEEE. This CDR3 comprises 15 residues. The CDR3 loop reads CASSFGGFDNQPQHF. CDR3 coding DNA: TGTGCCAGCAGCTTTGGGGGGTTCGACAATCAGCCCCAGCATTTT.

This clonotype was detected only a few times. One end of the junction fails to match germline, which may point to a read error. The chain is built from TRBV28 and TRBJ1-2; TRBD1 matches 7 bases. The CDR3 is 14 amino acids. Germline CDR1 is MDHEN and CDR2 is SYDVKM. Written as DNA, the CDR3 is TGTACCAGCAGAGGGGGACAGATTTATATGGGCTACACCTTC. As protein: CTSRGGQIYMGYTF.

This clonotype appeared a few times. The chain has TRBV19 and TRBJ1-2; D unresolved. V lost 1 base and J lost 6, with 12 bases in between. CDR3 length: 14 residues. Germline assignment: CDR1 LNHDA and CDR2 SQIVND (reference sequence). The CDR3 DNA follows: TGTGCCAGTAGTATAGCAGCCCTGGCCCATGGCTACACCTTC. Protein sequence: CASSIAALAHGYTF.

There are a few counts of this clonotype. The chain joins TRBV12-3 or TRBV12-4 to TRBJ1-5; no definite D call. The CDR3 covers 14 residues. Trimming took 5 bases from V and 0 from J, leaving 8 bases between them. The CDR3 DNA reads as TGTGCCAGCAGTCGCTGGGATAGCAATCAGCCCCAGCATTTT. It codes for CASSRWDSNQPQHF.

The chain uses TRBV28 and TRBJ2-4, with 9 positions matching TRBD1. The junction had 9 bases not matched to a gene; V was cut back by 7 bases and J by 5 bases. There are 15 residues in the CDR3. CDR1 is MDHEN and CDR2 is SYDVKM in the germline V gene. DNA of the CDR3: TGTGCCAGCACCGAATTTGGACAGGGGCAAAACATTCAGTACTTC. It codes for CASTEFGQGQNIQYF.

V and J are TRBV9 and TRBJ2-1, with 14 positions matching TRBD2. CDR1 and CDR2 from the germline V gene are SGDLS and YYNGEE. The CDR3 sequence is 16 residues long. The V gene end was trimmed by 0 bases and the J gene end by 5 bases; junction bases not matched to a gene: 1. CDR3 residues: CASSVGGLAGDNEQFF. CDR3 DNA sequence: TGTGCCAGCAGCGTAGGGGGACTAGCGGGGGACAATGAGCAGTTCTTC.

This clonotype was seen a handful of times. V gene TRBV7-9 combines with J gene TRBJ1-6, with TRBD1 identical over 8 bases. With 3 bases clipped from V and 6 bases from J, the junction kept 4 bases outside the gene matches. The V gene's germline CDR1 is SEHNR and CDR2 FQNEAQ (reference sequence). This CDR3 comprises 15 residues. CDR3 in amino acids: CASSFQGAVNSPLHF. In DNA form, the CDR3 reads TGTGCCAGCAGCTTTCAGGGGGCGGTTAATTCACCCCTCCACTTT.

The V and J genes are TRBV7-6 and TRBJ2-7; the D gene is possibly TRBD1 (6 bases). V was pared by 5 bases and J by 5 bases, with 16 bases between. The V gene's germline CDR1 is SGHVS and CDR2 FNYEAQ. The CDR3 length is 14 residues. The CDR3 DNA reads TGTGCCAGCAGCCGGGTACAGGGAAGCCACGAGCAGTACTTC. It yields the protein CASSRVQGSHEQYF. The whole variable domain, remainder taken from reference TRBV7-6 and TRBJ2-7, is GAGVSQSPRYKVTKRGQDVALRCDPISGHVSLYWYRQALGQGPEFLTYFNYEAQQDKSGLPNDRFSAERPEGSISTLTIQRTEQRDSAMYRCASSRVQGSHEQYFGPGTRLTVT.

At least ten counts were recorded for this clonotype. This chain links TRBV4-3 with TRBJ2-5; 7 nucleotides align to TRBD2. This CDR3 is 17 amino acids long. V shed 0 bases, J shed 7 bases, and the junction held 14 bases outside the gene matches. CDR1 is LGHNA and CDR2 is YSLEER in the germline V gene. CDR3 sequence: CASSQERAGSRSGTQYF. Written as DNA, the CDR3 is TGCGCCAGCAGCCAAGAGAGAGCGGGGTCTCGAAGTGGGACCCAGTACTTC.

This clonotype appeared a few times. A much larger clone is a single base away; this may be a read error. The chain is built from TRBV29-1 and TRBJ2-5; 8 bases match TRBD1. The J call may be wrong; the DNA end is better matched by TRBJ2-7. This CDR3 region has 14 residues. Germline CDR1 is SQVTM and CDR2 is ANQGSEA. In nucleotides, the CDR3 is TGCAGCGTGGTGGACAGGGAGTTTCCCTACGAGCAGTACTTC. Translating gives CSVVDREFPYEQYF.

This clonotype was detected a few times. V is TRBV20-1 and J is TRBJ2-3; TRBD2 aligns across 7 bases. Germline V gene sequence: CDR1 DFQATT, CDR2 SNEGSKA (reference sequence). The CDR3 extends over 16 amino acids. Unmatched junction bases numbered 9, after V lost 3 bases and J lost 0 bases. This chain's CDR3 is CSASGGRFSSTDTQYF. The DNA of the CDR3 is TGCAGTGCTAGCGGGGGGAGATTCTCTAGCACAGATACGCAGTATTTT.

The CDR3 spells CASSLAGGGAQDTQYF. CDR3 nucleotides: TGTGCCAGCAGCTTAGCGGGAGGGGGGGCCCAGGATACGCAGTATTTT. The V and J genes are TRBV7-2 and TRBJ2-3; D is perhaps TRBD2 (7 bases). V gave up 0 bases and J gave up 6 bases, with 16 bases separating them. Per germline, CDR1 SGHTA and CDR2 FQGNSA. The CDR3 consists of 16 residues.

This clonotype was found a few times. The V and J genes are TRBV24-1 and TRBJ2-3, with 7 positions matching TRBD2. Unmatched junction bases numbered 6, after V lost 1 base and J lost 0 bases. The germline CDR1 and CDR2 sequences are KGHDR and SFDVKD. The CDR3 has 17 amino acids. The DNA for the CDR3 is TGTGCCACCAGTGATTTACCGGGACTATTTAGCACAGATACGCAGTATTTT. Protein: CATSDLPGLFSTDTQYF.

The J gene is TRBJ2-5, the V gene TRBV7-3, with D tentatively TRBD1 (5 bases). The germline V gene has CDR1 SGHTA and CDR2 FQGTGA. The CDR3 length is 13 residues. Trimming removed 10 bases from V and 14 bases from J, with 26 bases in between. The DNA of the CDR3 is TGTGCCAACTCCCCGACAGATCGGGCCGAGCACTACTTC. Amino acids: CANSPTDRAEHYF.

The chain uses TRBV28 and TRBJ2-5; D remains ambiguous. The ends were cut back, 5 bases at V and 0 bases at J, with 7 bases in the middle. The CDR3 is 13 amino acids. Per germline, CDR1 MDHEN and CDR2 SYDVKM. The CDR3 protein is CASSPEYQETQYF. The CDR3 nucleotides are TGTGCCAGCAGTCCAGAGTACCAAGAGACCCAGTACTTC.

This clonotype occurred a few times. CDR3 protein: CASSPGPLVTGANVLTF. The CDR3, as DNA: TGTGCCAGCAGCCCAGGGCCCCTAGTTACTGGGGCCAACGTCCTGACTTTC. The V and J genes are TRBV7-3 and TRBJ2-6; possibly TRBD1 for D (5 bases). The V gene lost 5 bases and the J gene lost 2 bases, with 16 bases spanning the gap. The CDR3 is made up of 17 amino acids. Germline V gene data show CDR1 as SGHTA and CDR2 as FQGTGA.

This sequence joins TRBV12-3 or TRBV12-4 and TRBJ1-1; no clear D gene. V gave up 5 bases and J gave up 5 bases, with 12 bases separating them. The CDR3 is 13 residues long. CDR3 loop: CASSVSGVTEAFF. For the CDR3, the DNA is TGTGCCAGCAGTGTTTCTGGGGTGACTGAAGCTTTCTTT.

The sample holds many counts of this clonotype. The chain is built from TRBV20-1 and TRBJ2-3, with D unclear. V dropped 1 base and J dropped 0 bases, with 11 bases sitting between them. From germline, CDR1 is DFQATT and CDR2 SNEGSKA (reference sequence). The CDR3 extends over 15 amino acids. The CDR3, as DNA: TGCAGTGCTAGAGTGGGTTGGCAGAGCACAGATACGCAGTATTTT. This gives the protein CSARVGWQSTDTQYF.

The chain carries TRBV25-1 and TRBJ1-5; D perhaps matches TRBD1 (6 bases). Trimming took off 8 bases at V and 3 bases at J, with 14 bases between the two ends. The CDR3 loop spans 14 amino acids. Germline lookup yields CDR1 MGHDK and CDR2 SYGVNS. The chain's CDR3 is CASSKGGNNQPQHF. CDR3 nucleotides: TGTGCCAGCTCAAAGGGGGGAAACAATCAGCCCCAGCATTTT.

This clonotype has ten or more counts. V and J are TRBV5-1 and TRBJ2-7; D not resolved. The germline V gene encodes CDR1 SGHRS and CDR2 YFSETQ. The CDR3 runs to 15 residues. V lost 2 bases, J lost 2 bases, and 14 bases lay in between. CDR3 residues: CASSLSLARTYEQYF. DNA for the CDR3: TGCGCCAGCAGCTTAAGTTTGGCCAGAACCTACGAGCAGTACTTC.

This clonotype was observed many times. The genes are TRBV7-2 and TRBJ2-5, with no clear D. V shed 5 bases and J shed 5 bases, with 15 bases lying between them. This CDR3 is 14 amino acids long. Germline V CDR1 and CDR2: SGHTA, FQGNSA. CDR3 nucleotide sequence: TGTGCCAGCAGCCCGCGGTACGGTGAGGAGACCCAGTACTTC. It specifies CASSPRYGEETQYF.

This clonotype was seen repeatedly, ten times or more. The CDR3 sequence: CASSEGGDEQFF. CDR3 in DNA: TGCGCCAGCAGTGAAGGTGGCGATGAGCAGTTCTTC. This chain uses TRBV10-2 with TRBJ2-1; no firm D call. Trimming removed 3 bases at V and 8 bases at J, with 8 bases between. The CDR3 has 12 residues. CDR1 is WSHSY and CDR2 is SAAADI in the germline V gene.

This clonotype appeared many times. The V and J genes are TRBV12-3 or TRBV12-4 and TRBJ2-1, with 8 bases identical to TRBD2. The V and J ends lost 6 bases and 7 bases, in that order; junction bases with no gene match: 11. The CDR3 has 15 amino acids. In nucleotides, the CDR3 is TGTGCCAGCAGCCATGCGGGGGGCCCTGTGAATGAGCAGTTCTTC. This encodes CASSHAGGPVNEQFF.

This clonotype was detected only a few times. The chain joins TRBV27 to TRBJ2-1; 14 bases map to TRBD2. V was pared by 5 bases and J by 7 bases, with 7 bases of the junction left unmatched. Germline V gives CDR1 MNHEY, CDR2 SMNVEV (reference sequence). The CDR3 extends over 16 amino acids. Written as DNA, the CDR3 is TGTGCCAGCAGTCCCGTGACTAGCGGGGGGGGGAATGAGCAGTTCTTC. Its protein product is CASSPVTSGGGNEQFF.

This chain joins TRBV2 and TRBJ1-4; the D is unclear. This CDR3 is 11 amino acids long. Trimming cost V 4 bases and J 8 bases, with 5 bases left between them. Germline loops: CDR1 SNHLY, CDR2 FYNNEI. The CDR3 region is CASSAHEKLFF. For the CDR3, the DNA is TGTGCCAGCAGTGCGCACGAAAAACTGTTTTTT.